Below, 22 T cell receptor beta chains from the same sample are listed, as sequenced in a study of shared clonotypes between healthy human individuals. Profiled with immunoSEQ multiplex PCR; TCRdb holds only in-frame clones, not every one. Of nearly 2 million clones in the sample, about 95% were seen once. CD8 cells classed as naive were CD45RO-negative and positively selected for CCR7, excluding terminally differentiated effector memory CD45RA+ cells. The sample was naive CD8+ T cells sorted from blood. Receptors were obtained from a man aged 18 to 29 in good health.

This clone was counted a single time. The rearrangement joins TRBV16 to TRBJ2-7, with a weak D call TRBD2 (7 bases). In germline, CDR1 is KGHSY, CDR2 FQNENV. CDR3 size: 15 residues. V was cut by 6 bases and J by 1 base, with 16 bases left in between. CDR3 protein: CASSQGGDTSYEQYF. CDR3 bases: TGTGCCAGCAGTCAAGGGGGGGACACTTCCTACGAGCAGTACTTC.

This chain joins TRBV4-2 and TRBJ2-7; 8 bases fit TRBD2. Germline values: CDR1 LGHNA, CDR2 YNFKEQ. Trimming removed 4 bases from V and 6 bases from J; junction bases left unmatched: 5. CDR3 length: 13 amino acids. The CDR3 DNA reads TGTGCCAGCAGCCCCGGACTAGCAGGCGAGCAGTACTTC. Amino acid sequence: CASSPGLAGEQYF.

The chain combines TRBV11-2 with TRBJ2-3, with 7 nucleotides matching TRBD2. V trimming: 3 bases; J trimming: 2 bases; junction bases outside the gene matches: 8. The CDR3 covers 16 residues. Germline lookup yields CDR1 SGHAT and CDR2 FQNNGV. Here the CDR3 DNA reads TGTGCCAGCAGCTTGGAGGCGGGAGCGACCACAGATACGCAGTATTTT. Translating it yields CASSLEAGATTDTQYF.

The rearrangement uses TRBV10-2 and TRBJ2-3; D could derive from TRBD1 or TRBD2 (5 bases each). V lost 3 bases and J lost 0, with 10 bases in between. Germline V gene sequence: CDR1 WSHSY, CDR2 SAAADI. The CDR3 spans 15 residues. The CDR3 coding sequence is TGCGCCAGCAGTGATGGGGGAGTTAGCACAGATACGCAGTATTTT. Translating it yields CASSDGGVSTDTQYF.

V usage is TRBV27 and J usage is TRBJ2-7; no reliable D call. CDR1 is MNHEY, CDR2 SMNVEV, per germline (reference sequence). The V and J ends lost 3 bases and 0 bases respectively, with 12 bases between them. The CDR3 consists of 15 residues. CDR3 nucleotides: TGTGCCAGCAGTTTGGCCCAGCCGAGCTCCTACGAGCAGTACTTC. It specifies CASSLAQPSSYEQYF.

The rearrangement joins TRBV2 to TRBJ1-1, with 8 bases lining up with TRBD1. The ends lost 7 bases at V and 5 bases at J; junction bases unmatched: 9. The germline gives CDR1 SNHLY, CDR2 FYNNEI. The CDR3 covers 14 residues. The CDR3 sequence is CASTLGQGGTEAFF. The CDR3 DNA reads as TGTGCCAGCACATTAGGACAGGGTGGGACTGAAGCTTTCTTT.

The CDR3 sequence is CASSQDHIWGIGTNYGYTF. The CDR3 DNA reads as TGCGCCAGCAGCCAAGATCATATCTGGGGGATTGGTACTAACTATGGCTACACCTTC. The V gene is TRBV4-3, the J gene TRBJ1-2, with a possible D match to TRBD1 (5 bases). This CDR3 contains 19 residues. The germline V and J ends were trimmed by 0 bases and 0 bases, with 20 bases remaining between them. Germline V gene lookup returns CDR1 LGHNA and CDR2 YSLEER.

The rearrangement joins TRBV4-1 to TRBJ1-1; 7 bases match TRBD1. Looked up from germline, CDR1 is MGHRA and CDR2 is YSYEKL. This CDR3 is built from 16 residues. The ends lost 4 bases at V and 3 bases at J; junction bases unmatched: 11. Written as DNA, the CDR3 is TGCGCCAGCAGCCCCTCACCGGGGACAGCGGACACTGAAGCTTTCTTT. This sequence encodes CASSPSPGTADTEAFF.

The genes are TRBV27 and TRBJ2-7; tentatively, D is TRBD1 (6 bases). V lost 5 bases, J lost 6 bases, and 17 bases lay in between. Per the germline V gene, CDR1 is MNHEY and CDR2 is SMNVEV (reference sequence). CDR3 size: 14 residues. CDR3 nucleotides: TGTGCCAGCAGTGACTTAACAGGGATAGGCGAGCAGTACTTC. Protein: CASSDLTGIGEQYF.

DNA of the CDR3: TGCGCCAGCAGCGAGTACCCGGGACTAGCGGGGTACAATGAGCAGTTCTTC. Amino acid sequence: CASSEYPGLAGYNEQFF. This rearrangement joins TRBV5-1 to TRBJ2-1; 13 nucleotides align to TRBD2. In germline, CDR1 is SGHRS, CDR2 YFSETQ. J lost 4 bases, V lost 4 bases, and 8 bases had no gene match. The CDR3 is 17 residues long.

This sequence joins TRBV4-2 and TRBJ2-2; D call uncertain. CDR1 and CDR2 (germline): LGHNA, YNFKEQ. The CDR3 consists of 13 residues. V gave up 3 bases and J gave up 5 bases, with 7 bases separating them. CDR3 nucleotide sequence: TGTGCCAGCAGCCACCTAGAGACCGGGGAGCTGTTTTTT. Translation gives CASSHLETGELFF.

The genes are TRBV7-3 and TRBJ2-1; possibly TRBD1 for D (6 bases). The CDR3 has 15 residues. Germline loops: CDR1 SGHTA, CDR2 FQGTGA. V was shortened by 4 bases and J by 0 bases, with 10 bases between the two germline ends. The CDR3 region is CASSSGESSYNEQFF. DNA for the CDR3: TGTGCCAGCAGCTCAGGGGAATCCTCCTACAATGAGCAGTTCTTC.

V and J are TRBV10-2 and TRBJ1-4; D ambiguous. CDR3 length equals 13 residues. Germline V gene sequence: CDR1 WSHSY, CDR2 SAAADI. V was clipped by 2 bases and J by 7 bases, with 8 bases between them. The CDR3 is CASSEALGEKLFF. The CDR3 DNA reads as TGCGCCAGCAGTGAGGCCCTGGGTGAAAAACTGTTTTTT.

The V gene is TRBV11-2, the J gene TRBJ2-7; D ambiguous. The CDR3 runs 13 residues. Germline loops: CDR1 SGHAT, CDR2 FQNNGV. V dropped 1 base and J dropped 4 bases, with 8 bases sitting between them. Here the CDR3 DNA reads TGTGCCAGCAGCTTAGCGAACAGTTACGAGCAGTACTTC. Its protein product is CASSLANSYEQYF.

The genes are TRBV6-6 and TRBJ2-1; possible D gene TRBD2, 6 bases. The V and J ends lost 7 bases and 3 bases respectively, with 16 bases between them. CDR1 is MNHNY, CDR2 SVGAGI, per germline (reference sequence). The CDR3 extends over 15 amino acids. This CDR3 reads CASTSSAGNYNEQFF. The CDR3 DNA reads as TGTGCCAGCACTTCCTCCGCGGGAAACTACAATGAGCAGTTCTTC.

Only one count was recorded for this clone. This chain connects TRBV7-3 to TRBJ2-2, with a weak D call TRBD1 (5 bases). In germline, CDR1 is SGHTA, CDR2 FQGTGA. Trimming took off 5 bases at V and 3 bases at J, with 10 bases between the two ends. The CDR3 spans 14 residues. The DNA for the CDR3 is TGTGCCAGCAGCGACGAAGGGGACACCGGGGAGCTGTTTTTT. Protein sequence: CASSDEGDTGELFF. The full variable domain, in which reference TRBV7-3 and TRBJ2-2 provide the parts outside the CDR3, is GAGVSQTPSNKVTEKGKYVELRCDPISGHTALYWYRQSLGQGPEFLIYFQGTGAADDSGLPNDRFFAVRPEGSVSTLKIQRTERGDSAVYLCASSDEGDTGELFFGEGSRLTVL.

The chain employs TRBV7-9 and TRBJ2-4; 7 nucleotides align to TRBD1. CDR3 length: 14 residues. The ends lost 1 base at V and 8 bases at J; junction bases unmatched: 5. CDR1 and CDR2 from the germline V gene are SEHNR and FQNEAQ (reference sequence). CDR3 nucleotide sequence: TGTGCCAGCAGCTTAGGGACAGGCAACGACATTCAGTACTTC. This gives the protein CASSLGTGNDIQYF. Looking up the rest from reference TRBV7-9 and TRBJ2-4 gives the full variable domain: DTGVSQNPRHKITKRGQNVTFRCDPISEHNRLYWYRQTLGQGPEFLTYFQNEAQLEKSRLLSDRFSAERPKGSFSTLEIQRTEQGDSAMYLCASSLGTGNDIQYFGAGTRLSVL.

The chain combines TRBV29-1 with TRBJ1-2; D is possibly TRBD1 (5 bases). In germline, CDR1 is SQVTM, CDR2 ANQGSEA. CDR3 size: 10 residues. Trimming took off 7 bases at V and 8 bases at J, with 11 bases between the two ends. The CDR3: CSAGTMGYTF. The CDR3 nucleotides read TGCAGCGCCGGGACGATGGGCTACACCTTC. Drawing the rest from reference TRBV29-1 and TRBJ1-2, the complete variable domain is SAVISQKPSRDICQRGTSLTIQCQVDSQVTMMFWYRQQPGQSLTLIATANQGSEATYESGFVIDKFPISRPNLTFSTLTVSNMSPEDSSIYLCSAGTMGYTFGSGTRLTVV.

Here the CDR3 DNA reads TGTGCCAGCAGTAGCCTCGCGACGGAAATTAATGAAAAACTGTTTTTT. Translating it yields CASSSLATEINEKLFF. The chain uses TRBV2 and TRBJ1-4; D not certain. Trimming removed 5 bases at V and 4 bases at J, with 17 bases between. Per the germline V gene, CDR1 is SNHLY and CDR2 is FYNNEI. This CDR3 region has 16 residues.

CDR3 protein: CASRVNRDGSYEQYF. The CDR3 DNA follows: TGTGCCAGCAGAGTTAACCGGGACGGATCCTACGAGCAGTACTTC. The chain has TRBV2 and TRBJ2-7; D is possibly TRBD1 or TRBD2 (5 bases each). V was cut by 6 bases and J by 1 base, with 16 bases left in between. CDR3 length: 15 residues. Per germline, CDR1 SNHLY and CDR2 FYNNEI.

CDR3 region: CASSLEVVSYQETQYF. In nucleotides, the CDR3 is TGTGCCAGCAGCTTAGAGGTGGTTTCGTACCAAGAGACCCAGTACTTC. The chain employs TRBV11-2 and TRBJ2-5; D unresolved. The germline V and J ends were trimmed by 0 bases and 0 bases, with 11 bases remaining between them. Germline V gives CDR1 SGHAT, CDR2 FQNNGV. The CDR3 sequence is 16 residues long.

The genes are TRBV6-5 and TRBJ2-1; D is unclear. Trimming removed 8 bases at V and 4 bases at J, with 12 bases between. The CDR3 spans 13 residues. Germline V CDR1 and CDR2: MNHEY, SVGAGI. The CDR3 reads CASGQEPYNEQFF. CDR3 DNA sequence: TGTGCCAGCGGCCAGGAGCCTTACAATGAGCAGTTCTTC.